These 16 T cell receptor beta chains came from one sample sequenced in a study of blood T cell repertoires in COVID-19. The assay was immunoSEQ multiplex PCR, and TCRdb's table has in-frame clones only and misses some. Here the sample spans around 160,000 clones, roughly four fifths being singletons. Sequenced sample: peripheral blood. Receptor source: a human donor with acute or convalescent COVID-19. The donor label of this sample is uncertain.

J is TRBJ1-6 and V is TRBV6-5, with a possible D match to TRBD1 (5 bases). The CDR3 is 14 residues long. V was pared by 5 bases and J by 9 bases, with 14 bases between. Germline CDR1 MNHEY, CDR2 SVGAGI. The CDR3 spells CASSPGPRASPLHF. CDR3 nucleotides: TGTGCCAGCAGTCCAGGCCCCAGGGCTTCACCCCTCCACTTT.

The chain employs TRBV19 and TRBJ2-7; 9 bases fit TRBD1. Looked up from germline, CDR1 is LNHDA and CDR2 is SQIVND (reference sequence). The CDR3 loop spans 15 amino acids. With V trimmed by 5 bases and J by 0 bases, 5 bases remained unmatched. CDR3 bases: TGTGCCAGTAGTCCACAGGGGGCTTCCTCCTACGAGCAGTACTTC. Its translation is CASSPQGASSYEQYF. Together with reference TRBV19 and TRBJ2-7, the CDR3 gives the full variable domain: DGGITQSPKYLFRKEGQNVTLSCEQNLNHDAMYWYRQDPGQGLRLIYYSQIVNDFQKGDIAEGYSVSREKKESFPLTVTSAQKNPTAFYLCASSPQGASSYEQYFGPGTRLTVT.

The chain has TRBV12-3 or TRBV12-4 and TRBJ1-5, with 8 bases aligning to TRBD1. The CDR3 is made up of 13 amino acids. Trimming removed 6 bases from V and 6 bases from J; junction bases left unmatched: 4. The CDR3 spells CASSRDRGQPQHF. The DNA of the CDR3 is TGTGCCAGCAGCCGAGACAGGGGTCAGCCCCAGCATTTT.

The V gene is TRBV18, the J gene TRBJ1-1; 8 nucleotides match TRBD1. V lost 3 bases and J lost 3; bases outside the gene matches: 6. The CDR3 sequence is 15 residues long. Germline V gene lookup returns CDR1 KGHSH and CDR2 LQKENI. CDR3 sequence (DNA): TGTGCCAGCTCACCTCAGGGGGCTGCGGACACTGAAGCTTTCTTT. This gives the protein CASSPQGAADTEAFF.

The chain couples TRBV6-5 to TRBJ2-7; a possible D gene is TRBD2 (7 bases). In germline, CDR1 is MNHEY, CDR2 SVGAGI. The V end lost 6 bases, the J end lost 5 bases, and 20 bases lay between the germline ends. This CDR3 comprises 15 residues. CDR3 sequence: CASSRPGGGGDEQYF. The CDR3 DNA is TGTGCCAGCAGCCGCCCGGGCGGGGGCGGGGACGAGCAGTACTTC.

The chain joins TRBV19 to TRBJ1-2; 8 nucleotides match TRBD1. From germline, CDR1 is LNHDA and CDR2 SQIVND (reference sequence). After removal of 5 bases from V and 8 bases from J, the junction contained 13 bases not matched to a gene. The CDR3 covers 15 residues. CDR3 nucleotides: TGTGCCAGTAGTCCGGATCGGGACAGGCTGGGGGGCTACACCTTC. Amino acids: CASSPDRDRLGGYTF.

This clone appeared once. This sequence joins TRBV4-1 and TRBJ2-5, with 10 bases matching TRBD2. Germline V CDR1 and CDR2: MGHRA, YSYEKL. This CDR3 has 17 residues. Losses at the gene ends were 0 bases for V and 5 bases for J; bases not matched to a gene: 9. Here the CDR3 reads CASSQESSGGQWETQYF. The DNA of the CDR3 is TGCGCCAGCAGCCAAGAGTCTAGCGGGGGACAGTGGGAGACCCAGTACTTC.

The chain carries TRBV11-2 and TRBJ2-1; TRBD2 matches 8 bases. V lost 1 base to trimming and J lost 4 bases; unmatched junction nucleotides: 6. Germline V lookup: CDR1 SGHAT, CDR2 FQNNGV. The CDR3 consists of 16 residues. The CDR3 nucleotides read TGTGCCAGCAGCTTAGGGTGGCGGGGGGCTTACAATGAGCAGTTCTTC. It yields the protein CASSLGWRGAYNEQFF.

The V gene is TRBV7-3, the J gene TRBJ1-4; 7 nucleotides align to TRBD1. This CDR3 is 15 amino acids long. V lost 5 bases and J lost 12; bases outside the gene matches: 15. CDR1 is SGHTA and CDR2 is FQGTGA in the germline V gene. CDR3 in amino acids: CASSASTGPGGELFF. In DNA, the CDR3 is TGTGCCAGCAGCGCCTCGACAGGGCCCGGGGGGGAACTGTTTTTT.

This sequence joins TRBV29-1 and TRBJ1-2; 7 bases are a match to TRBD1. CDR1 and CDR2 from the germline V gene are SQVTM and ANQGSEA. This CDR3 spans 18 amino acids. The junction had 24 bases not matched to a gene; V was cut back by 6 bases and J by 5 bases. CDR3 in amino acids: CSVDLLDRARPVLYGYTF. Here the CDR3 DNA reads TGCAGCGTGGACCTGTTAGACAGGGCCCGCCCCGTACTTTATGGCTACACCTTC. Looking up the rest from reference TRBV29-1 and TRBJ1-2 gives the full variable domain: SAVISQKPSRDICQRGTSLTIQCQVDSQVTMMFWYRQQPGQSLTLIATANQGSEATYESGFVIDKFPISRPNLTFSTLTVSNMSPEDSSIYLCSVDLLDRARPVLYGYTFGSGTRLTVV.

V gene TRBV7-2 combines with J gene TRBJ2-7; possible D gene TRBD1, 6 bases. Germline assignment: CDR1 SGHTA and CDR2 FQGNSA. The V end lost 5 bases, the J end lost 3 bases, and 17 bases lay between the germline ends. This CDR3 has 15 residues. The CDR3 loop reads CASSPRGYGIYEQYF. CDR3 in DNA: TGTGCCAGCAGCCCCAGGGGATATGGGATCTACGAGCAGTACTTC.

This clone was counted only a few times. The chain employs TRBV2 and TRBJ1-2; weak D call: TRBD1 (6 bases). Trimming cost V 0 bases and J 10 bases, with 12 bases left between them. The CDR3 is 13 amino acids. Germline V lookup: CDR1 SNHLY, CDR2 FYNNEI. Here the CDR3 DNA reads TGTGCCAGCAGTGAAGCGCTTCAGGGGACCTACACCTTC. As protein: CASSEALQGTYTF.

CDR3 DNA sequence: TGTGCCAGCTCACCAAACGCCGGGACAGACATCTACGAGCAGTACTTC. Its translation is CASSPNAGTDIYEQYF. This chain connects TRBV18 to TRBJ2-7; TRBD1 aligns across 7 bases. The length of the CDR3 is 16 residues. V dropped 2 bases and J dropped 3; count of bases not matched to a gene: 10. Germline assignment: CDR1 KGHSH and CDR2 LQKENI.

The chain links TRBV24-1 to TRBJ1-5; D remains unclear. This CDR3 has 15 residues. Trimming removed 8 bases from V and 6 bases from J, with 19 bases in between. Per the germline V gene, CDR1 is KGHDR and CDR2 is SFDVKD. The CDR3 bases are TGTGCCACCACCCTTAGAGCGGGAAGTGGTCAGCCCCAGCATTTT. Translating gives CATTLRAGSGQPQHF.

V and J are TRBV4-2 and TRBJ1-6, with D possibly matching TRBD1 (5 bases). The germline V and J ends were trimmed by 5 bases and 7 bases, with 15 bases remaining between them. This CDR3 region has 15 residues. Germline V lookup: CDR1 LGHNA, CDR2 YNFKEQ. CDR3 sequence reads: CASSVRVYKNSPLHF. For the CDR3, the DNA is TGTGCCAGCAGCGTCAGGGTTTACAAGAATTCACCCCTCCACTTT.

The J gene is TRBJ2-7, the V gene TRBV5-5, with D possibly matching TRBD2 (5 bases). Per germline, CDR1 SGHKS and CDR2 YYEKEE (reference sequence). V lost 0 bases, J lost 9 bases, and 16 bases lay in between. The CDR3 consists of 14 residues. CDR3: CASSLGETPGWQYF. CDR3 in DNA: TGTGCCAGCAGCTTGGGCGAGACCCCGGGGTGGCAGTACTTC. The variable domain in full, with the rest retrieved from reference TRBV5-5 and TRBJ2-7, is DAGVTQSPTHLIKTRGQQVTLRCSPISGHKSVSWYQQVLGQGPQFIFQYYEKEERGRGNFPDRFSARQFPNYSSELNVNALLLGDSALYLCASSLGETPGWQYFGPGTRLTVT.